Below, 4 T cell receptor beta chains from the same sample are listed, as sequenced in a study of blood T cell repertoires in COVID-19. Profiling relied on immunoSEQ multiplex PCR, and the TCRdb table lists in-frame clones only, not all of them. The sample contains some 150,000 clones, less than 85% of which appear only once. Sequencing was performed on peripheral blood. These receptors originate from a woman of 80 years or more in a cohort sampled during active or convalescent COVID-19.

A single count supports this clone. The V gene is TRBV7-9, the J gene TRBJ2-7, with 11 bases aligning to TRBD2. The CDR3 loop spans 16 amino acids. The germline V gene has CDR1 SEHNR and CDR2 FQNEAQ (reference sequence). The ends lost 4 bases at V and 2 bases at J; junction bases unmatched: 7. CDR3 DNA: TGTGCCAGCAGCTCCAAAGGGACTAGCGGAACCTACGAGCAGTACTTC. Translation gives CASSSKGTSGTYEQYF.

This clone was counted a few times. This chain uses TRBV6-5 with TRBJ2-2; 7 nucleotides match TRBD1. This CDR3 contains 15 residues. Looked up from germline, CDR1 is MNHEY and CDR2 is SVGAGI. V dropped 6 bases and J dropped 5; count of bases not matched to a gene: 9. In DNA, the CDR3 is TGTGCCAGCAGACCCGGGACAGCTTCTACCGGGGAGCTGTTTTTT. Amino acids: CASRPGTASTGELFF.

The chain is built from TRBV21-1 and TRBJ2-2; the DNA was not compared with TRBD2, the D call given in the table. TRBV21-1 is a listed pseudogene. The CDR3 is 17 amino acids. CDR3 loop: CASSKRGGVQDTGELFF. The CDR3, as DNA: TGTGCCAGCAGCAAGCGCGGGGGGGTTCAGGACACCGGGGAGCTGTTTTTT.

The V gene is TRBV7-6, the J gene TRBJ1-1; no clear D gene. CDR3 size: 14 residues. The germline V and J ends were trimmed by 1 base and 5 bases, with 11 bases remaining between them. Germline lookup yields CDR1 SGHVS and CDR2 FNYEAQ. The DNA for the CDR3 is TGTGCCAGCAGCTTAGGTCCTCCGGGGACTGAAGCTTTCTTT. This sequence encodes CASSLGPPGTEAFF.